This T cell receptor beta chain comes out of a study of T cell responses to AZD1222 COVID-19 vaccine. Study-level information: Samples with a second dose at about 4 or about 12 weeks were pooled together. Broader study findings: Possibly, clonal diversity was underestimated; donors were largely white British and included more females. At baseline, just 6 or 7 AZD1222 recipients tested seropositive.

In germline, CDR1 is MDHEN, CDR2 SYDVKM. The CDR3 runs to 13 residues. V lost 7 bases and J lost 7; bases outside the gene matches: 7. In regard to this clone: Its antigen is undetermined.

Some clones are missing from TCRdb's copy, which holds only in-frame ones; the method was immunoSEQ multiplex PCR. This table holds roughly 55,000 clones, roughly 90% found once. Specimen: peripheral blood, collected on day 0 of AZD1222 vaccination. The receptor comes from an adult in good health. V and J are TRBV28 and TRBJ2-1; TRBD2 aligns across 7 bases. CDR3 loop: CASTGGSRNEQFF. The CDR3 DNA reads TGTGCCAGCACGGGCGGGAGTCGGAATGAGCAGTTCTTC.